Given below is one TCR beta chain in context. Only a few counts were recorded for this clone. Its antigen is not yet known. It has no much larger one-base neighbor in the sample; base qualities were not kept. Receptor amplification or capture employed the immunoSEQ multiplex PCR assay. Per the original workflow: During preprocessing, nonproductive sequences were removed, as were CDR3s that did not start with C, did not end with F or W, or were shorter than 7 amino acids. Antigen-specific clonotypes were called with the MANAFEST web app, based on expansion relative to reference and other culture wells. A clone counted as positive if significantly expanded in 2 of 3 replicate wells versus the reference culture at FDR below 0.05. A further requirement for positive clones was significant expansion compared with all other tandem wells, along with an odds ratio above 5. After three terminal residues were trimmed from each end, CDR3 homology was quantified as pairwise Levenshtein distance using the stringdist R package. TCRdb retrieved this table from immuneACCESS and kept in-frame rearrangements only. Not all clones are present; in checked studies, unresolved V genes account for under half, and no reason is known for the remainder. The D gene and trimming were derived from the DNA, and the V and J assignments and clone size from that table. The sample yields 19,000 or so clones; 78% were counted once. The biggest ten clones account for about 21% of the sample.

CD4+ T cells from unexposed donors were collected before the COVID-19 pandemic (2011-2018). After about 9 days of culture, CD4+ T cells were isolated with the EasySep CD4+ T cell isolation kit. As far as cell numbers permitted, CD4+ T cells from unexposed donors were tested for reactivity against SARS-CoV-2 S and N as well as four spike pools from common cold coronaviruses. Each well received over 1.5 million PBMCs, cultured in IMDM supplemented with around 4.7% human AB serum and roughly 10 IU/ml IL-2. Half of the culture medium was replaced with fresh IL-2-containing medium on days 3 and 7. In general, triplicate replicate wells were used for every peptide culture condition. Leukapheresis product for the unexposed donors was bought commercially. Ficoll-Paque PLUS gradient centrifugation was used to isolate PBMCs from leukapheresis product or whole blood. PBMCs were either cryopreserved at -140 degrees C or used fresh in the expansion assay. The QIAamp Micro DNA Kit was used to extract genomic DNA from the CD4+ T cells.

The sample comes from a study of CD4 T cells in relation to SARS-CoV-2 and coronaviruses (dated by TCRdb to 2020 to 2023). Regarding the study in general: In the ViraFEST assay, PBMCs were grown with antigen for around ten days, and TCR beta CDR3s were then sequenced to identify antigen-specific clonal expansions. An HIV-1 Nef peptide pool or a no-peptide culture served as the negative reference condition. Shared crossreactive spike epitopes were mapped to their HLA restriction using patient-derived lymphoblastoid cell lines. The study assessed, at the TCR clonotype level, memory CD4+ T cell crossreactivity between SARS-CoV-2 and common cold coronavirus spike proteins. The Adaptive Biotechnologies TCR-sequencing kit was used to sequence samples from three pre-COVID donors and the naive versus memory experiments, whereas other data were Illumina-based. A different, Illumina-based TCR-beta assay was used to sequence expansion assays from other donors in the study.

The germline ends are 9 bases apart after V is trimmed by 2 bases and J by 4 bases. The CDR3, from cysteine to phenylalanine, totals 13 residues. The only DNA kept is the CDR3, 39 bases in frame from the first base. CDR1 SGHKS and CDR2 YYEKEE are derived from the germline V gene (reference sequence). The study at large found these results: Memory CD4+ clonotypes crossrecognizing SARS-CoV-2 and at least one common cold coronavirus spike were found in 55% to 75% of donors. Because no donor provided both pre-pandemic and post-infection samples, tracing the source of pre-existing responses was limited. Significantly weaker SARS-CoV-2-driven expansion was shown by crossreactive clones than by monoreactive clones, consistent with antigenic imprinting. Crossreactivity analysis centred on spike protein, so crossreactivity against other viral proteins was not assessed. The study was constrained by small numbers of patients and of tested TCRs.

The TCR was taken from a human donor in good health. The chain is encoded by TRBV5-5 joined to TRBJ1-1; no D gene is confidently identified. Sequenced sample: CD4+ T cells from PBMCs, cultured in vitro. The CDR3 region: CASSFVEGTEAFF. The sequence in DNA is TGTGCCAGCAGCTTTGTGGAAGGCACTGAAGCTTTCTTT.